This record covers a single T cell receptor beta chain. Its antigen is unknown. CDR3 length equals 15 residues. Trimming left V 0 bases short and J 5 bases short, with 11 bases between. Per the germline V gene, CDR1 is LGHNA and CDR2 is YSLEER. The data stem from a study of T cell repertoires in cytomegalovirus infection. Regarding the study as a whole: CMV-specific TCR beta clonotypes restricted by HLA-C were the ones dominating the ex vivo response.

Each CDR3 protein gets one entry after TCRdb re-called the reads with MiXCR. The sample has more than 55,000 distinct CDR3 sequences; roughly 22% are singletons. The chain combines TRBV4-3 with TRBJ1-5; the D is unclear. The clonotype comes from a human donor in good health (CMV status not recorded). Some clones in this sample may be carry-over from other donors' samples. Specimen: CD8+ T cells from cultured PBMCs, collected from culture after CMV antigen stimulation. The chain's CDR3 is CASSQDARGYQPQHF. CDR3 DNA: TGCGCCAGCAGCCAAGATGCGAGAGGTTATCAGCCCCAGCATTTT.